The entry below describes one T cell receptor beta chain. This record comes from a study of blood T cell repertoires in COVID-19. The CDR3 spans 15 residues. V lost 1 base to trimming and J lost 5 bases; unmatched junction nucleotides: 6. CDR1 is KGHSH and CDR2 is LQKENI in the germline V gene. Sequencing was performed with immunoSEQ multiplex PCR; in TCRdb, only in-frame clones are kept and a portion is missing. This table holds approximately 260,000 clones, 70% to 90% found once. The sequence was obtained from a man in his 60s who had recovered from COVID-19. Sequencing used peripheral blood. V is TRBV18 and J is TRBJ2-7, with 9 bases matching TRBD2. In DNA, the CDR3 is TGTGCCAGCTCACCACGTAGCGGGAGTAGCCACGAGCAGTACTTC. As protein: CASSPRSGSSHEQYF.